This T cell receptor beta chain was identified during a study of response to subunit inactivated influenza vaccine. Comments on this clonotype: Its target is not known.

From the RT-PCR reads, TCRdb called clonotypes with MiXCR, one entry per CDR3 protein. The repertoire includes approximately 530,000 distinct CDR3 sequences, around 13% of them detected once, and 13% sits in the top ten. This CDR3 has 15 amino acids. V lost 4 bases to trimming and J lost 0 bases, with 13 bases between them. Germline-derived CDR1 and CDR2 are SGHRS and YFSETQ. General study points: The authors proposed limited new T cell recruitment per seasonal influenza vaccination.

The TCR sequence derives from a man aged 50 or older who received an inactivated influenza vaccine. Sequenced material: PBMCs from blood, taken 40 to 50 days after vaccination. The V gene is TRBV5-1, the J gene TRBJ2-5, with D perhaps TRBD1 or TRBD2 (5 bases each). This CDR3 is CASSPRRGDQETQYF. For the CDR3, the DNA is TGCGCCAGCAGCCCCCGAAGAGGGGACCAAGAGACCCAGTACTTC.